This entry describes one T cell receptor (beta chain). This entry comes from a study of blood T cell repertoires in COVID-19. Study information: Researchers got acute and convalescent COVID-19 samples from the United States, Italy and Spain.

As processed by the authors: Estimated nucleated cell counts came from reference gene primer amplification. Only in-frame clones appear in the TCRdb table, and some are missing; sequencing was by immunoSEQ multiplex PCR. V and J calls and clone size are given by that table; D and trimming were obtained from the DNA. The table has around 50,000 clones, about 83% seen once. V lost 2 bases and J lost 4; bases outside the gene matches: 14. This CDR3 contains 18 residues. From germline, CDR1 is SGHVS and CDR2 FNYEAQ. The chain couples TRBV7-6 to TRBJ1-2, with 9 positions matching TRBD1. Material for sequencing was peripheral blood. This sequence was found in a man in his forties or fifties with active COVID-19. Written as DNA, the CDR3 is TGTGCCAGCAGCTTACTGGTGACTCCGGGACAGGGTCCCTATGGCTACACCTTC. Protein product: CASSLLVTPGQGPYGYTF.